This entry concerns a single TCR beta chain. CDR1 is LGHNA and CDR2 is YSLEER in the germline V gene. J was trimmed by 5 bases and V by 5 bases; bases with no gene match: 7. The CDR3 extends over 15 amino acids. These data come from a study of response to subunit inactivated influenza vaccine. TCRdb fed the RT-PCR reads into MiXCR, producing one record per CDR3 protein. The profile shows hundreds of thousands of distinct CDR3 sequences, 14% of them singletons. Source: PBMCs from blood, taken approximately 15 days before vaccination. The chain links TRBV4-3 to TRBJ2-5; 11 nucleotides align to TRBD2. The receptor was derived from a man aged 50 or older who received an inactivated influenza vaccine. The CDR3 coding sequence is TGCGCCAGCAGCACCCGACTAGCGGGGACCGAGACCCAGTACTTC. Amino acid sequence: CASSTRLAGTETQYF.